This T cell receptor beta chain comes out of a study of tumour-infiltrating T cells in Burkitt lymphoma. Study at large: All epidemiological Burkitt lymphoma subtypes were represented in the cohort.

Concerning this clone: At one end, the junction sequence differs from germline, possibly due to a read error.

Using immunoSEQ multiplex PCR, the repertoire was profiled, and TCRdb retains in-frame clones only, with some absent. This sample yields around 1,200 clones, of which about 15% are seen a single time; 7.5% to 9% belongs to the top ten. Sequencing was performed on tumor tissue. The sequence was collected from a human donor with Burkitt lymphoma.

The CDR3 sequence: CASSLDLGLEIQYF. CDR3 coding DNA: TGCGCCAGCAGCTTGGACTTGGGATTAGAGATCCAGTACTTC. The V and J genes are TRBV5-1 and TRBJ2-5; D gene unclear. This CDR3 has 14 amino acids. CDR1 and CDR2 from the germline V gene are SGHRS and YFSETQ.